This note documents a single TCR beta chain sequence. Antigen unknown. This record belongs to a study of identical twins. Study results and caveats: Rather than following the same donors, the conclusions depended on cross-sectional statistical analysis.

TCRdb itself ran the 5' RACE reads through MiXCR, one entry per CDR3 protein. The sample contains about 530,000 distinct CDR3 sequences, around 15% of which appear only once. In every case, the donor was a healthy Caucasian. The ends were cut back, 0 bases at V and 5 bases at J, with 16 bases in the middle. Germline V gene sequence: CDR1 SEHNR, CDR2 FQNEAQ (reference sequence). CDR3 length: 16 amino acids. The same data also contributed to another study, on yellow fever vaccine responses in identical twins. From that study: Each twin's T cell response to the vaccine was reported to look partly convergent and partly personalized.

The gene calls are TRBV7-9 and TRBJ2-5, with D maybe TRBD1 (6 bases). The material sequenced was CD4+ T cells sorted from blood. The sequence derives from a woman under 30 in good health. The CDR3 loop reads CASSLAIQGRGETQYF. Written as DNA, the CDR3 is TGTGCCAGCAGCTTAGCCATACAGGGTAGAGGGGAGACCCAGTACTTC.